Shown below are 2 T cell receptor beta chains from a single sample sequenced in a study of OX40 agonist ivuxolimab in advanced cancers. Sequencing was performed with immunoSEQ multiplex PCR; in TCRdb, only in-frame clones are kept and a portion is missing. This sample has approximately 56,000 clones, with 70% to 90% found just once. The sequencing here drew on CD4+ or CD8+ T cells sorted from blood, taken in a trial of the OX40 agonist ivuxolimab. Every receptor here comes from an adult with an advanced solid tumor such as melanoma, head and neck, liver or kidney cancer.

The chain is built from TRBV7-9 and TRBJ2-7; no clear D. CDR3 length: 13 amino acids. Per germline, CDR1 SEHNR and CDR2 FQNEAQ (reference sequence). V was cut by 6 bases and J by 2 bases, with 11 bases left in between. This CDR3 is CASSPFGAYEQYF. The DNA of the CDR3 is TGTGCCAGCAGTCCCTTCGGAGCCTACGAGCAGTACTTC.

CDR3 amino acids: CANSPLRTGVHGYTF. The CDR3, as DNA: TGTGCCAACTCCCCTTTAAGGACAGGGGTCCATGGCTACACCTTC. The V gene is TRBV10-3, the J gene TRBJ1-2; TRBD1 agrees at 9 bases. The V and J ends lost 10 bases and 6 bases, in that order; junction bases with no gene match: 15. CDR1 and CDR2 (germline): ENHRY, SYGVKD. There are 15 residues in the CDR3.